The present T cell receptor beta chain was sequenced within a study of regulatory T cells in long-lasting Graves disease. Study outcomes and limitations: Gene preferences differed: TRBV28, TRBJ1-2, TRBJ2-5 in persistent cases.

Arm-PCR with iRepertoire HTBI primers amplified the CDR3 regions for these TCR beta libraries. TCRdb re-called the multiplex PCR reads through MiXCR, storing one row per CDR3 protein. The repertoire includes 200,000 to 250,000 distinct CDR3 sequences, approximately 19% of them detected once, and over 9.5% sits in the top ten. With 0 bases removed from V and 8 bases from J, the gap between germline ends came to 7 bases. The CDR3 length is 12 residues. Germline V gives CDR1 SEHNR, CDR2 FQNEAQ (reference sequence). This clonotype was detected many times. Its matching antigen is unknown. Time point of the sample: newly diagnosed GD, antithyroid drugs for less than 3 months. RNA isolated from PBMCs was used to make the TCR library. A blood draw put about 10 milliliters of peripheral blood into EDTA tubes. Another study also made use of these data, one on T cells in Graves' hyperthyroidism and ophthalmopathy. That work states: TCR CDR3 regions were first amplified by RT-PCR with HTBI primers.

Sequenced material: peripheral blood mononuclear cells (PBMCs), taken at new diagnosis, from a patient treated with antithyroid drugs. V usage is TRBV7-9 and J usage is TRBJ1-1; no reliable D call. The sequence was collected from a woman aged 25 to 45 with Graves disease. The CDR3 protein is CASSLAGQEAFF. The CDR3 bases are TGTGCCAGCAGCTTAGCTGGCCAGGAAGCTTTCTTT.